This record covers a single TCR beta chain. Its specificity is unknown. Data came from immunoSEQ multiplex PCR; TCRdb stores just in-frame clones and leaves some out. The profile shows around 79,000 clones, around 89% of them singletons. The germline V gene encodes CDR1 ENHRY and CDR2 SYGVKD. V shed 6 bases, J shed 4 bases, and the junction held 0 bases outside the gene matches. This CDR3 comprises 12 residues. The record originates from a study of T cell responses to AZD1222 COVID-19 vaccine. Whole-study findings and limits: There were mostly white British donors and more females than males, and clonal diversity was possibly underestimated. Targets within unmutated variant regions were reportedly found for nearly half of spike-specific TCRs.

The origin of this receptor is an adult in good health. The chain uses TRBV10-3 and TRBJ1-3; 7 nucleotides line up with TRBD1. The specimen comprised peripheral blood, sampled on day 0 of AZD1222 vaccination. The CDR3 here is CAIRDRGNTIYF. The CDR3 coding sequence is TGTGCCATCAGGGACAGGGGAAACACCATATATTTT.